The 8 T cell receptor beta chains given below trace back to one sample, sequenced in a study of neurological immune-mediated disorders (dated by TCRdb to between 2018 and 2021). The library was obtained by 5' RACE. For sequencing, an Illumina HiSeq 2500 was employed. Clones were called with MiXCR by TCRdb after fastp trimmed the public reads at Q25, and only in-frame beta chains were retained. Rows matching on CDR3 protein sequence are summarized as one entry with the most common DNA and genes. This sample gives about 70,000 distinct CDR3 sequences in total; 4.5% to 6% of them show up just once. Jointly, the top ten make up roughly 2.4% of the sample. The source material was PBMCs. The receptors were sampled from a woman aged 70-85 years with multiple sclerosis.

This clonotype was observed many times. The V and J genes are TRBV10-3 and TRBJ1-2; TRBD1 matches 9 bases. The CDR3 contains 18 residues. Germline V CDR1 and CDR2: ENHRY, SYGVKD. V gave up 4 bases and J gave up 0 bases; unmatched junction bases: 12. CDR3 in amino acids: CAISAFGTGRPTNYGYTF. CDR3 bases: TGTGCCATCAGTGCGTTCGGGACAGGGCGTCCTACTAACTATGGCTACACCTTC.

This clonotype was seen many times. The chain has TRBV20-1 and TRBJ2-1, with 13 bases identical to TRBD2. After removal of 1 base from V and 4 bases from J, the junction contained 10 bases not matched to a gene. Per the germline V gene, CDR1 is DFQATT and CDR2 is SNEGSKA (reference sequence). The CDR3 is 18 residues long. CDR3 amino acids: CSARGGGGLAGAYNEQFF. Here the CDR3 DNA reads TGCAGTGCTAGAGGGGGGGGAGGACTAGCGGGAGCGTACAATGAGCAGTTCTTC.

There are many counts of this clonotype. The V and J genes are TRBV12-3 or TRBV12-4 and TRBJ2-1; D unclear. The germline V and J ends were trimmed by 7 bases and 0 bases, with 13 bases remaining between them. This CDR3 has 15 residues. The CDR3 DNA sequence: TGTGCCAGCACCGAAGGCCCGAGCTCCTACAATGAGCAGTTCTTC. This encodes CASTEGPSSYNEQFF.

V is TRBV5-1 and J is TRBJ2-7; 10 bases line up with TRBD2. The length of the CDR3 is 14 residues. CDR1 is SGHRS, CDR2 YFSETQ, per germline. The J segment lost 4 bases and the V segment lost 6 bases, leaving 7 bases of the junction unmatched. CDR3 region: CASNPEAGGYEQYF. For the CDR3, the DNA is TGCGCCAGCAACCCAGAAGCGGGAGGGTACGAGCAGTACTTC.

This clonotype has at least ten counts. The genes are TRBV20-1 and TRBJ2-3; D remains unclear. Germline-derived CDR1 and CDR2 are DFQATT and SNEGSKA (reference sequence). This CDR3 has 13 residues. V was trimmed by 0 bases and J by 5 bases, leaving 9 bases between them. CDR3 region: CSARDYPGDTQYF. The CDR3 DNA reads TGCAGTGCTAGAGATTACCCGGGAGATACGCAGTATTTT.

This clonotype was counted ten times or more. The chain links TRBV4-3 to TRBJ1-4; the match to TRBD1 covers 11 bases. Germline V gene sequence: CDR1 LGHNA, CDR2 YSLEER. V was clipped by 0 bases and J by 7 bases; unmatched bases: 10. The CDR3 sequence is 18 residues long. DNA of the CDR3: TGCGCCAGCAGCCAAGACCACCGGGACAGGGGGTGGTTTGAAAAACTGTTTTTT. The encoded protein is CASSQDHRDRGWFEKLFF.

This clonotype has ten or more counts. The chain couples TRBV7-2 to TRBJ2-3; D assignment may be TRBD1 or TRBD2 (6 bases each). In germline, CDR1 is SGHTA, CDR2 FQGNSA. The length of the CDR3 is 16 residues. V shed 5 bases and J shed 0 bases, with 15 bases lying between them. In DNA form, the CDR3 reads TGTGCCAGCAGCCCGGGGGCTGCGGGGAGCACAGATACGCAGTATTTT. This codes for CASSPGAAGSTDTQYF.

At least ten counts were recorded for this clonotype. The rearrangement links TRBV6-2 or TRBV6-3 to TRBJ2-2; a possible D gene is TRBD2 (7 bases). The CDR3 totals 17 residues. Germline CDR1 MNHEY, CDR2 SVGEGT. The V and J ends lost 7 bases and 1 base respectively, with 19 bases between them. CDR3 sequence: CASTGAAGERNTGELFF. The CDR3 nucleotides read TGTGCCAGCACGGGGGCGGCGGGAGAGCGGAACACCGGGGAGCTGTTTTTT.